The 21 T cell receptor beta chains listed next were all sequenced from one sample in a study of blood T cells in healthy people across ages. Then a second PCR, running roughly 7 to 11 cycles, was carried out with a sample-barcoded 5' primer and a J-beta primer mix. Each CDR3 protein is one row after TCRdb ran MiXCR on the 5' RACE reads. This table holds about 640,000 distinct CDR3 sequences, 45% to 65% found once. The material sequenced was blood. All receptors derive from a man aged 55 to 70 in good health.

The CDR3 reads CASSRRGEQYF. DNA of the CDR3: TGTGCCAGCAGTCGTAGGGGCGAGCAGTACTTC. The chain couples TRBV12-3 or TRBV12-4 to TRBJ2-7, with D possibly matching TRBD1 (5 bases). V lost 5 bases and J 6 bases, leaving 8 bases between the germline ends. The CDR3 consists of 11 residues.

The sample holds a few counts of this clonotype. V usage is TRBV28 and J usage is TRBJ2-6; D might be TRBD1 or TRBD2, each matching 5 bases. Germline assignment: CDR1 MDHEN and CDR2 SYDVKM. Deletions cut 6 bases from V and 0 bases from J, with 18 bases between. The CDR3 is 18 residues long. The CDR3 nucleotides are TGTGCCAGCAGGGCACCCGGGACGGTACCCTCTGGGGCCAACGTCCTGACTTTC. Translated: CASRAPGTVPSGANVLTF.

This clonotype has only a few counts. This chain links TRBV20-1 with TRBJ1-2; D unresolved. Trimming pared 0 bases from V and 8 bases from J, leaving 16 bases between. Germline values: CDR1 DFQATT, CDR2 SNEGSKA (reference sequence). The CDR3 consists of 14 residues. CDR3 DNA sequence: TGCAGTGCTAGAGATTACCGGACCGCTTCCGGCTACACCTTC. Translation: CSARDYRTASGYTF.

The table lists this clonotype with a few counts. This chain connects TRBV5-1 to TRBJ2-1; 8 bases agree with TRBD1. V trimming: 1 base; J trimming: 9 bases; junction bases outside the gene matches: 12. This CDR3 has 16 amino acids. CDR1 is SGHRS, CDR2 YFSETQ, per germline. The CDR3 loop is CASSLFQGAIDGEQFF. The CDR3, as DNA: TGCGCCAGCAGCTTGTTTCAGGGGGCGATAGACGGTGAGCAGTTCTTC.

For the CDR3, the DNA is TGTGCCAGCAGCGCAAGCCTCCACGGGGGCGGGTCTGGAAACACCATATATTTT. Translation gives CASSASLHGGGSGNTIYF. The V call is TRBV5-5, the J call TRBJ1-3, with a weak D call TRBD1 (6 bases). Germline CDR1 and CDR2: SGHKS and YYEKEE (reference sequence). This CDR3 region has 18 residues. V was shortened by 4 bases and J by 1 base, with 21 bases between the two germline ends.

The chain carries TRBV20-1 and TRBJ2-5, with D possibly called TRBD1 or TRBD2 (5 bases each). The CDR3 is made up of 13 amino acids. CDR1 and CDR2 (germline): DFQATT, SNEGSKA (reference sequence). V gave up 5 bases and J gave up 5 bases, with 15 bases separating them. CDR3 loop: CSASRDVWETQYF. For the CDR3, the DNA is TGCAGTGCTTCCCGGGACGTGTGGGAGACCCAGTACTTC.

This clonotype was observed many times. The chain links TRBV7-2 to TRBJ2-6; D uncertain. The germline V and J ends were trimmed by 3 bases and 4 bases, with 10 bases remaining between them. Germline CDR1 reads SGHTA; CDR2 reads FQGNSA. The CDR3 has 15 amino acids. The DNA for the CDR3 is TGTGCCAGCAGCTTTCTCGCCGCCGGGGCCAACGTCCTGACTTTC. Residues: CASSFLAAGANVLTF.

This chain links TRBV12-3 or TRBV12-4 with TRBJ2-7, with 11 bases that match TRBD2. The CDR3 is made up of 15 amino acids. Trimming cost V 7 bases and J 0 bases; bases outside gene matches: 5. The CDR3 region is CASTTGTSGSYEQYF. In DNA form, the CDR3 reads TGTGCCAGCACCACTGGGACTAGCGGCTCCTACGAGCAGTACTTC.

This clonotype has more than one count but fewer than ten. The chain employs TRBV6-6 and TRBJ2-2, with D possibly matching TRBD1 (6 bases). The CDR3 has 15 amino acids. Germline CDR1 is MNHNY and CDR2 is SVGAGI (reference sequence). V lost 4 bases to trimming and J lost 1 base, with 10 bases between them. The CDR3 coding sequence is TGTGCCAGCAGTTCCGGGACACTGAACACCGGGGAGCTGTTTTTT. Its translation: CASSSGTLNTGELFF.

Concerning this clonotype: One base away lies a much larger clone, so this may be a sequencing read error. The genes are TRBV10-3 and TRBJ2-5; no firm D call. The assigned J gene may be wrong: the sequence end matches TRBJ2-1 better. This CDR3 has 13 amino acids. Germline V gene sequence: CDR1 ENHRY, CDR2 SYGVKD. Written as DNA, the CDR3 is TGTGCCATCAGTGAGGGGCAGCAAGAGACCCAGTTCTTC. Its protein product is CAISEGQQETQFF.

The chain uses TRBV9 and TRBJ2-1; D uncertain. The CDR3 spans 13 residues. Per the germline V gene, CDR1 is SGDLS and CDR2 is YYNGEE. V shed 0 bases and J shed 6 bases, with 7 bases lying between them. The DNA of the CDR3 is TGTGCCAGCAGCGTAGTTAACGCCAATGAGCAGTTCTTC. It is translated as CASSVVNANEQFF.

The genes are TRBV20-1 and TRBJ2-1; the match to TRBD2 covers 11 bases. V trimming: 3 bases; J trimming: 6 bases; junction bases outside the gene matches: 16. CDR1 and CDR2 (germline): DFQATT, SNEGSKA (reference sequence). The CDR3 covers 18 residues. The CDR3: CSASLGFDLAGGGNEQFF. The CDR3 DNA reads as TGCAGTGCTAGCCTGGGGTTCGATCTAGCGGGGGGAGGCAATGAGCAGTTCTTC.

This chain uses TRBV5-5 with TRBJ1-1; the D gene is possibly TRBD1 (5 bases). The CDR3 is made up of 14 amino acids. The ends were cut back, 4 bases at V and 3 bases at J, with 13 bases in the middle. Per germline, CDR1 SGHKS and CDR2 YYEKEE (reference sequence). The CDR3 sequence: CASSPGGRHTEAFF. The DNA of the CDR3 is TGTGCCAGCAGCCCCGGGGGACGGCACACTGAAGCTTTCTTT.

The CDR3 nucleotides are TGTGCCAGCAGGGGCTGGGATGGCTACACCTTC. This codes for CASRGWDGYTF. The chain employs TRBV6-2 or TRBV6-3 and TRBJ1-2, with D hard to call. CDR1 is MNHEY, CDR2 SVGEGT, per germline. V was pared by 6 bases and J by 6 bases, with 8 bases between. The CDR3 contains 11 residues.

CDR3 DNA sequence: TGCAGTGCTAGAGATGGGACAGCCGGCCCCTATGGCTACACCTTC. It specifies CSARDGTAGPYGYTF. This rearrangement joins TRBV20-1 to TRBJ1-2; 7 nucleotides line up with TRBD1. V lost 0 bases, J lost 4 bases, and 8 bases stayed unmatched. CDR1 and CDR2 (germline): DFQATT, SNEGSKA (reference sequence). This CDR3 has 15 residues.

The rearrangement joins TRBV6-1 to TRBJ2-5; TRBD2 matches 9 bases. V lost 7 bases, J lost 4 bases, and 10 bases stayed unmatched. Germline V gene sequence: CDR1 MNHNS, CDR2 SASEGT. The CDR3 covers 15 residues. For the CDR3, the DNA is TGTGCCAGCAATCCCCTGCGGGGGGGCCGAGAGACCCAGTACTTC. This codes for CASNPLRGGRETQYF.

This clonotype has only a few counts. The rearrangement joins TRBV29-1 to TRBJ2-1, with D perhaps being TRBD1 or TRBD2 (5 bases each). Deletions cut 6 bases from V and 7 bases from J, with 13 bases between. CDR3 length: 12 amino acids. The V gene's germline CDR1 is SQVTM and CDR2 ANQGSEA. CDR3 bases: TGCAGCGTGGGACGGTCCCTTAATGAGCAGTTCTTC. Protein product: CSVGRSLNEQFF.

A few counts support this clonotype. J is TRBJ2-1 and V is TRBV12-3 or TRBV12-4, with 7 bases matching TRBD2. Trimming removed 4 bases from V and 9 bases from J; junction bases left unmatched: 6. The CDR3 has 13 amino acids. Here the CDR3 reads CASSSTSDGEQFF. CDR3 DNA: TGTGCCAGCAGTTCCACTAGCGACGGTGAGCAGTTCTTC.

The rearrangement links TRBV29-1 to TRBJ2-5; TRBD1 agrees at 8 bases. The CDR3 contains 13 residues. Germline V gene data show CDR1 as SQVTM and CDR2 as ANQGSEA. The junction had 4 bases not matched to a gene; V was cut back by 0 bases and J by 7 bases. This CDR3 reads CSVEEAGGATQYF. Here the CDR3 DNA reads TGCAGCGTTGAAGAGGCAGGGGGCGCGACCCAGTACTTC. The full variable domain, its missing parts supplied by reference TRBV29-1 and TRBJ2-5, is SAVISQKPSRDICQRGTSLTIQCQVDSQVTMMFWYRQQPGQSLTLIATANQGSEATYESGFVIDKFPISRPNLTFSTLTVSNMSPEDSSIYLCSVEEAGGATQYFGPGTRLLVL.

The chain links TRBV6-5 to TRBJ1-6, with TRBD1 as a possible D gene (5 bases). The CDR3 spans 14 residues. The V end was cut by 5 bases, the J end by 8 bases, with 13 bases between. From germline, CDR1 is MNHEY and CDR2 SVGAGI. The CDR3 region is CASSGGGMDSPLHF. The CDR3 nucleotides read TGTGCCAGCAGTGGCGGGGGTATGGATTCACCCCTCCACTTT.

This rearrangement joins TRBV29-1 to TRBJ2-5, with no clear D. The CDR3 sequence is 13 residues long. V was shortened by 7 bases and J by 1 base, with 13 bases between the two germline ends. CDR1 SQVTM and CDR2 ANQGSEA come from the germline V gene. CDR3: CSGILQSQETQYF. As DNA, the CDR3 is TGCAGCGGGATCCTACAGAGCCAAGAGACCCAGTACTTC. Variable domain in full (rest from reference TRBV29-1 and TRBJ2-5): SAVISQKPSRDICQRGTSLTIQCQVDSQVTMMFWYRQQPGQSLTLIATANQGSEATYESGFVIDKFPISRPNLTFSTLTVSNMSPEDSSIYLCSGILQSQETQYFGPGTRLLVL.